Below, 31 T cell receptor beta chains from the same sample are listed, as sequenced in a study of blood T cell repertoires in COVID-19 (dated by TCRdb to the early 2020s). The library was obtained by the immunoSEQ multiplex PCR assay. Held by TCRdb, this immuneACCESS table contains in-frame sequences only and omits some clones. Under half of the omission traces to an unresolved V gene where checked; the cause of the rest is unknown. The sample table lists fewer than 200,000 clones, roughly 88% of them with a count of one. Roughly 8.6% of the sample is held by the ten biggest clonotypes. The sequencing sample was made of PBMCs or T cells enriched from blood (not recorded which). These receptors were taken from a woman aged 18 to 35 who had recovered from COVID-19.

The chain employs TRBV15 and TRBJ2-7; the match to TRBD2 covers 7 bases. This CDR3 is built from 17 residues. Germline V gene sequence: CDR1 LNHNV, CDR2 YYDKDF (reference sequence). Trimming removed 0 bases from V and 2 bases from J; junction bases left unmatched: 10. In DNA, the CDR3 is TGTGCCACCAGCAGAGATTTGACGGCGGGGGACCCCTACGAGCAGTACTTC. Residues: CATSRDLTAGDPYEQYF.

This clone was picked up one time. This sequence joins TRBV24-1 and TRBJ1-5, with D unclear. V shed 4 bases and J shed 4 bases, with 10 bases lying between them. CDR3 size: 14 residues. Germline V gives CDR1 KGHDR, CDR2 SFDVKD. CDR3 nucleotides: TGTGCCACCAGTGAACCGACCGGGAATCAGCCCCAGCATTTT. Its protein product is CATSEPTGNQPQHF.

Remarks on this clone: The junction departs from germline at one end; a sequencing error may be responsible. This chain connects TRBV7-2 to TRBJ2-3; 9 nucleotides line up with TRBD1. The CDR3 extends over 16 amino acids. The V gene's germline CDR1 is SGHTA and CDR2 FQGNSA. Here the CDR3 reads CASSLAGTGNTDTQYF. CDR3 nucleotides: TGTGCCAGCAGCCTAGCCGGGACAGGGAACACAGATACGCAGTATTTT.

The J gene is TRBJ1-5, the V gene TRBV27; 7 nucleotides align to TRBD1. Germline-derived CDR1 and CDR2 are MNHEY and SMNVEV (reference sequence). The CDR3 length is 15 residues. Losses at the gene ends were 2 bases for V and 6 bases for J; bases not matched to a gene: 7. The CDR3 nucleotides are TGTGCCAGCAGTTTAAGGGGGCACGGTCGTCAGCCCCAGCATTTT. Translated: CASSLRGHGRQPQHF.

V usage is TRBV7-9 and J usage is TRBJ2-1, with D unresolved. Trimming stripped 0 bases from V and 7 bases from J, with 4 bases between. Germline CDR1 SEHNR, CDR2 FQNEAQ (reference sequence). There are 12 residues in the CDR3. The CDR3 is CASSLARNEQFF. The CDR3 bases are TGTGCCAGCAGCTTAGCTCGGAATGAGCAGTTCTTC.

The gene calls are TRBV19 and TRBJ1-2; 7 bases align to TRBD1. J gave up 1 base and V 2 bases, and 10 bases lay outside the gene matches. Germline V gives CDR1 LNHDA, CDR2 SQIVND (reference sequence). This CDR3 comprises 17 residues. For the CDR3, the DNA is TGTGCCAGTAGTATACCCTCAACAGGGGCCGATAACTATGGCTACACCTTC. Translated: CASSIPSTGADNYGYTF. Together with reference TRBV19 and TRBJ1-2, the CDR3 gives the full variable domain: DGGITQSPKYLFRKEGQNVTLSCEQNLNHDAMYWYRQDPGQGLRLIYYSQIVNDFQKGDIAEGYSVSREKKESFPLTVTSAQKNPTAFYLCASSIPSTGADNYGYTFGSGTRLTVV.

The chain carries TRBV25-1 and TRBJ2-1, with 7 bases aligning to TRBD2. Germline V gives CDR1 MGHDK, CDR2 SYGVNS. Trimming at V came to 4 bases and at J to 3 bases, leaving 9 bases not matched to a gene. The CDR3 is 16 residues long. The CDR3 nucleotides are TGTGCCAGCAGTGGGGAAACTAGCGAGAACTACAATGAGCAGTTCTTC. Its protein is CASSGETSENYNEQFF.

This sequence joins TRBV20-1 and TRBJ1-1, with TRBD1 matching 8 bases. V shed 5 bases, J shed 8 bases, and the junction held 1 base outside the gene matches. The length of the CDR3 is 10 residues. The germline gives CDR1 DFQATT, CDR2 SNEGSKA (reference sequence). CDR3 sequence: CSAGDREAFF. The CDR3 DNA reads TGCAGTGCTGGGGACAGGGAAGCTTTCTTT.

This clone appeared once. The chain recombines TRBV3-1 (or the pseudogene TRBV3-2) with TRBJ2-7, with 7 bases lining up with TRBD1. This CDR3 is 13 amino acids long. Looked up from germline, CDR1 is LGHDT and CDR2 is YNNKEL (reference sequence). J was trimmed by 5 bases and V by 4 bases; bases with no gene match: 5. CDR3 amino acids: CASSRTTGNEQYF. DNA for the CDR3: TGTGCCAGCAGCCGAACGACAGGGAACGAGCAGTACTTC.

The genes are TRBV9 and TRBJ1-2; TRBD1 matches at 12 bases. V trimming: 1 base; J trimming: 8 bases; junction bases outside the gene matches: 6. The V gene's germline CDR1 is SGDLS and CDR2 YYNGEE. The CDR3 contains 15 residues. The CDR3 sequence: CASSVPGQGAYGYTF. DNA of the CDR3: TGTGCCAGCAGCGTACCGGGACAGGGGGCTTACGGCTACACCTTC.

The chain recombines TRBV25-1 with TRBJ1-2; no firm D call. V dropped 0 bases and J dropped 9 bases, with 17 bases sitting between them. The CDR3 covers 15 residues. The germline V gene encodes CDR1 MGHDK and CDR2 SYGVNS. The CDR3 protein is CASSEYGARVESYTF. CDR3 nucleotide sequence: TGTGCCAGCAGTGAATACGGTGCGAGGGTCGAGAGCTACACCTTC.

The rearrangement joins TRBV5-1 to TRBJ2-7; 11 bases are shared with TRBD2. The trim removed 0 bases at V and 2 bases at J, leaving 4 bases unmatched. Germline CDR1 is SGHRS and CDR2 is YFSETQ. This CDR3 region has 16 residues. The CDR3 DNA sequence: TGCGCCAGCAGCTTGGGACTAGCGGGAAACCCCTACGAGCAGTACTTC. Its translation is CASSLGLAGNPYEQYF.

This chain joins TRBV7-9 and TRBJ2-5; D is undetermined. Germline lookup yields CDR1 SEHNR and CDR2 FQNEAQ (reference sequence). The CDR3 has 13 amino acids. Trimming pared 3 bases from V and 4 bases from J, leaving 9 bases between. The CDR3 DNA reads as TGTGCCAGCAGCTTTAGCCCAGCAGAGACCCAGTACTTC. The encoded protein is CASSFSPAETQYF.

This chain connects TRBV2 to TRBJ1-3; D gene unclear. This CDR3 contains 15 residues. The V and J ends lost 7 bases and 0 bases respectively, with 13 bases between them. Germline V gives CDR1 SNHLY, CDR2 FYNNEI. In nucleotides, the CDR3 is TGTGCCAGCAAATTAACAGCAATCTCTGGAAACACCATATATTTT. Protein sequence: CASKLTAISGNTIYF.

This rearrangement joins TRBV19 to TRBJ2-1; D perhaps matches TRBD2 (5 bases). Germline V gene data show CDR1 as LNHDA and CDR2 as SQIVND (reference sequence). There are 16 residues in the CDR3. Deletions cut 5 bases from V and 2 bases from J, with 16 bases between. This chain's CDR3 is CASSPVGAVTYNEQFF. CDR3 coding DNA: TGTGCCAGTAGTCCCGTGGGAGCGGTCACCTACAATGAGCAGTTCTTC.

This chain uses TRBV9 with TRBJ1-1, with D perhaps matching TRBD1 (5 bases). V was shortened by 0 bases and J by 0 bases, with 9 bases between the two germline ends. The germline gives CDR1 SGDLS, CDR2 YYNGEE. The CDR3 totals 15 residues. Here the CDR3 reads CASSVAEDMNTEAFF. Written as DNA, the CDR3 is TGTGCCAGCAGCGTAGCCGAGGACATGAACACTGAAGCTTTCTTT.

This clone was detected only once. The chain combines TRBV7-2 with TRBJ1-1; TRBD1 aligns across 10 bases. V was pared by 0 bases and J by 4 bases, with 11 bases of the junction left unmatched. Germline V gene data show CDR1 as SGHTA and CDR2 as FQGNSA. The CDR3 runs to 18 residues. CDR3: CASSLATGTGVMITEAFF. The CDR3 nucleotides are TGTGCCAGCAGCTTAGCAACCGGGACAGGGGTTATGATCACTGAAGCTTTCTTT.

The rearrangement joins TRBV28 to TRBJ2-1; D is perhaps TRBD2 (5 bases). The V end lost 1 base, the J end lost 0 bases, and 10 bases lay between the germline ends. The V gene's germline CDR1 is MDHEN and CDR2 SYDVKM. This CDR3 region has 16 residues. CDR3 coding DNA: TGTGCCAGCAGTTTATCGGAGGCGGCCTCCTACAATGAGCAGTTCTTC. This encodes CASSLSEAASYNEQFF. Complete variable domain (other parts from reference TRBV28 and TRBJ2-1): DVKVTQSSRYLVKRTGEKVFLECVQDMDHENMFWYRQDPGLGLRLIYFSYDVKMKEKGDIPEGYSVSREKKERFSLILESASTNQTSMYLCASSLSEAASYNEQFFGPGTRLTVL.

The J gene is TRBJ2-7, the V gene TRBV28; D is unclear. Germline V CDR1 and CDR2: MDHEN, SYDVKM. This CDR3 has 15 residues. Trimming took 2 bases from V and 4 from J, leaving 15 bases between them. The CDR3 here is CASSLTAAAGYEQYF. DNA for the CDR3: TGTGCCAGCAGTTTAACGGCGGCAGCTGGATACGAGCAGTACTTC.

The gene calls are TRBV9 and TRBJ2-7; D possibly corresponds to TRBD2 (5 bases). The CDR3 covers 16 residues. The germline gives CDR1 SGDLS, CDR2 YYNGEE. Trimming pared 3 bases from V and 7 bases from J, leaving 23 bases between. The DNA for the CDR3 is TGTGCCAGCAGCGCGAAATTAGAAGGAACACCGGGGGAGCAGTACTTC. Protein: CASSAKLEGTPGEQYF.

This sequence joins TRBV27 and TRBJ2-7; TRBD2 is a possible D gene (6 bases). Deletions cut 8 bases from V and 5 bases from J, with 13 bases between. From germline, CDR1 is MNHEY and CDR2 SMNVEV (reference sequence). The length of the CDR3 is 12 residues. The CDR3 here is CASGRWNHEQYF. The CDR3 region has the DNA TGTGCCAGCGGGAGGTGGAACCACGAGCAGTACTTC.

The J gene is TRBJ2-7, the V gene TRBV25-1, with 11 bases aligning to TRBD1. CDR3 length equals 15 residues. After removal of 5 bases from V and 4 bases from J, the junction contained 7 bases not matched to a gene. The germline gives CDR1 MGHDK, CDR2 SYGVNS. For the CDR3, the DNA is TGTGCCAGCAGTCCCCGGACAGGGGGCAGGTACGAGCAGTACTTC. Its protein is CASSPRTGGRYEQYF.

This chain uses TRBV29-1 with TRBJ1-4; 7 nucleotides line up with TRBD1. With V trimmed by 6 bases and J by 4 bases, 2 bases remained unmatched. The CDR3 totals 12 residues. Per the germline V gene, CDR1 is SQVTM and CDR2 is ANQGSEA. CDR3 DNA: TGCAGCGTGGGACAGCTTAATGAAAAACTGTTTTTT. Translated, it gives CSVGQLNEKLFF.

This clone showed up just once. This chain connects TRBV23-1 to TRBJ2-1; 9 bases fit TRBD2. TRBV23-1 is given ORF status, its function remaining uncertain. This CDR3 spans 15 amino acids. J was trimmed by 8 bases and V by 6 bases; bases with no gene match: 11. The CDR3 sequence: CASRLRAGGSYEQFF. CDR3 DNA: TGCGCCAGCAGGCTGAGAGCGGGGGGTTCTTATGAGCAGTTCTTC.

V and J are TRBV5-1 and TRBJ2-1; TRBD2 matches at 9 bases. CDR3 length: 18 residues. The trim removed 2 bases at V and 4 bases at J, leaving 13 bases unmatched. Germline CDR1 and CDR2: SGHRS and YFSETQ. The CDR3: CASSLSGTSTRGYNEQFF. The CDR3 DNA reads as TGCGCCAGCAGCTTATCCGGGACTAGCACTCGGGGTTACAATGAGCAGTTCTTC.

V gene TRBV10-3 combines with J gene TRBJ1-4, with D hard to call. The CDR3 covers 16 residues. Germline V lookup: CDR1 ENHRY, CDR2 SYGVKD. V was pared by 0 bases and J by 5 bases, with 13 bases between. CDR3 amino acids: CAISESTGSENEKLFF. CDR3 coding DNA: TGTGCCATCAGTGAGTCGACGGGGTCCGAAAATGAAAAACTGTTTTTT.

The gene calls are TRBV6-5 and TRBJ2-7; 8 positions match TRBD1. The V gene end was trimmed by 0 bases and the J gene end by 5 bases; junction bases not matched to a gene: 9. CDR1 is MNHEY, CDR2 SVGAGI, per germline. The CDR3 runs 16 residues. Here the CDR3 DNA reads TGTGCCAGCAGTTACTCACCCGGACAGGGTATCCACGAGCAGTACTTC. This gives the protein CASSYSPGQGIHEQYF.

This rearrangement joins TRBV6-1 to TRBJ2-7; D gene uncertain. V lost 2 bases, J lost 2 bases, and 13 bases lay in between. This CDR3 has 15 residues. The V gene's germline CDR1 is MNHNS and CDR2 SASEGT. CDR3 protein: CASSESWQIAYEQYF. CDR3 nucleotides: TGTGCCAGCAGTGAATCGTGGCAGATCGCCTACGAGCAGTACTTC.

A few counts support this clone. The chain recombines TRBV6-5 with TRBJ1-3, with a tentative D call TRBD1 (6 bases). The CDR3 is 14 amino acids. The germline V gene encodes CDR1 MNHEY and CDR2 SVGAGI. Trimming pared 7 bases from V and 2 bases from J, leaving 12 bases between. CDR3 sequence: CASKTTGTGNTIYF. CDR3 DNA sequence: TGTGCCAGCAAGACCACAGGGACTGGAAACACCATATATTTT.

The chain couples TRBV6-1 to TRBJ1-2; 7 nucleotides match TRBD1. There are 16 residues in the CDR3. Germline CDR1 MNHNS, CDR2 SASEGT. The junction had 13 bases not matched to a gene; V was cut back by 5 bases and J by 4 bases. The CDR3, as DNA: TGTGCCAGCAGTAAAGGGACAGCAACCTATACCTATGGCTACACCTTC. Translation gives CASSKGTATYTYGYTF.

V gene TRBV2 combines with J gene TRBJ1-1; 7 nucleotides agree with TRBD1. CDR1 is SNHLY and CDR2 is FYNNEI in the germline V gene. The CDR3 is 13 amino acids. V dropped 5 bases and J dropped 1; count of bases not matched to a gene: 1. Written as DNA, the CDR3 is TGTGCCAGCAGTACAGGGGCGAACACTGAAGCTTTCTTT. This codes for CASSTGANTEAFF.